These 9 T cell receptor beta chains share one sample of origin, sequenced in a study of blood T cell repertoires in COVID-19. Profiled with immunoSEQ multiplex PCR; TCRdb holds only in-frame clones, not every one. The sample has 90,000 to 150,000 clones; over 75% are singletons. The sequenced material came from peripheral blood. All receptors derive from a man older than 75 with acute or convalescent COVID-19.

J is TRBJ2-1 and V is TRBV6-5; D may be TRBD2 (6 bases). This CDR3 contains 13 residues. V was pared by 2 bases and J by 9 bases, with 11 bases between. Germline assignment: CDR1 MNHEY and CDR2 SVGAGI. In DNA form, the CDR3 reads TGTGCCAGCAGTTACGGAGGGCCCCCTGAGCAGTTCTTC. Its translation: CASSYGGPPEQFF.

The chain carries TRBV15 and TRBJ1-5; no definite D call. Trimming took off 5 bases at V and 8 bases at J, with 16 bases between the two ends. This CDR3 comprises 14 residues. Germline CDR1 is LNHNV and CDR2 is YYDKDF (reference sequence). In DNA, the CDR3 is TGTGCCACCAGCCGGAGGGAGGTTACGGAGCCCCAGCATTTT. Encoded protein: CATSRREVTEPQHF. The complete variable domain, with remaining parts taken from reference TRBV15 and TRBJ1-5, reads DAMVIQNPRYQVTQFGKPVTLSCSQTLNHNVMYWYQQKSSQAPKLLFHYYDKDFNNEADTPDNFQSRRPNTSFCFLDIRSPGLGDTAMYLCATSRREVTEPQHFGDGTRLSIL.

The chain uses TRBV5-1 and TRBJ1-2; tentative D call: TRBD1 (5 bases). The CDR3 extends over 12 amino acids. Deletions cut 1 base from V and 5 bases from J, with 6 bases between. CDR1 and CDR2 from the germline V gene are SGHRS and YFSETQ. In DNA form, the CDR3 reads TGCGCCAGCAGCTTGCAGGGTTATGGCTACACCTTC. This translates into CASSLQGYGYTF. Using reference TRBV5-1 and TRBJ1-2 for the parts outside the CDR3, the full variable domain is KAGVTQTPRYLIKTRGQQVTLSCSPISGHRSVSWYQQTPGQGLQFLFEYFSETQRNKGNFPGRFSGRQFSNSRSEMNVSTLELGDSALYLCASSLQGYGYTFGSGTRLTVV.

This clone was recorded a few times. The chain carries TRBV30 and TRBJ2-7, with 7 bases that match TRBD1. The length of the CDR3 is 12 residues. Trimming removed 5 bases from V and 5 bases from J; junction bases left unmatched: 6. Germline V gives CDR1 GTSNPN, CDR2 SVGIG (reference sequence). The CDR3 DNA is TGTGCCTGGCAAAAACAGGGGAACGAGCAGTACTTC. It specifies CAWQKQGNEQYF. Full variable domain (rest looked up from reference TRBV30 and TRBJ2-7): SQTIHQWPATLVQPVGSPLSLECTVEGTSNPNLYWYRQAAGRGLQLLFYSVGIGQISSEVPQNLSASRPQDRQFILSSKKLLLSDSGFYLCAWQKQGNEQYFGPGTRLTVT.

The chain combines TRBV5-1 with TRBJ2-1; D is possibly TRBD1 (5 bases). Germline V CDR1 and CDR2: SGHRS, YFSETQ. The CDR3 consists of 16 residues. V was shortened by 0 bases and J by 2 bases, with 12 bases between the two germline ends. The CDR3 bases are TGCGCCAGCAGCTTGGGTGGAGCAGGGACCTACAATGAGCAGTTCTTC. Protein product: CASSLGGAGTYNEQFF.

The chain couples TRBV6-6 to TRBJ1-6, with D unclear. Per the germline V gene, CDR1 is MNHNY and CDR2 is SVGAGI (reference sequence). Trimming pared 2 bases from V and 7 bases from J, leaving 12 bases between. The CDR3 is made up of 15 amino acids. The CDR3 loop reads CASSYRTASNSPLHF. The CDR3 DNA reads as TGTGCCAGCAGTTACCGCACAGCCAGCAATTCACCCCTCCACTTT.

The chain carries TRBV14 and TRBJ1-1, with D perhaps matching TRBD1 (5 bases). Germline CDR1 reads SGHDN; CDR2 reads FVKESK. CDR3 length equals 13 residues. V lost 5 bases, J lost 2 bases, and 9 bases lay in between. CDR3 in DNA: TGTGCCAGCAGCAGCAGGGATAACACTGAAGCTTTCTTT. Translation: CASSSRDNTEAFF.

Concerning this clone: Different DNA sequences within this sample yield the same CDR3. This sequence joins TRBV11-2 and TRBJ1-2; D might be TRBD1 (6 bases). Deletions cut 1 base from V and 4 bases from J, with 13 bases between. Germline lookup yields CDR1 SGHAT and CDR2 FQNNGV. The CDR3 has 15 residues. The CDR3 bases are TGTGCCAGCAGCTTAGGGGCAGGGGTAGGCTATGGCTACACCTTC. It encodes CASSLGAGVGYGYTF.

The rearrangement links TRBV6-1 to TRBJ2-6; weak D call: TRBD1 (6 bases). Deletions cut 2 bases from V and 2 bases from J, with 7 bases between. CDR3 size: 15 residues. Germline CDR1 and CDR2: MNHNS and SASEGT. CDR3 DNA: TGTGCCAGCAGTGAACCAGGGGCTGGGGCCAACGTCCTGACTTTC. As protein: CASSEPGAGANVLTF.